The 12 T cell receptor beta chains below come from one sample, sequenced in a study of cytomegalovirus exposure and HLA in healthy donors. Researchers ran the PCR with 60 Vbeta and 13 Jbeta primers. This table comes from immunoSEQ multiplex PCR, and its TCRdb copy is limited to in-frame clones, with some not included. The table lists about 93,000 clones, approximately 68% of them singletons, with under 6% in the top ten. Sequenced material: PBMCs. These receptors were obtained from a boy younger than 18 in good health and CMV-seropositive.

This chain connects TRBV7-2 to TRBJ2-2; D not resolved. Trimming left V 3 bases short and J 0 bases short, with 5 bases between. The CDR3 has 14 amino acids. CDR1 is SGHTA, CDR2 FQGNSA, per germline. CDR3 DNA sequence: TGTGCCAGCAGCTTTACTACGAACACCGGGGAGCTGTTTTTT. Encoded protein: CASSFTTNTGELFF.

The chain links TRBV30 to TRBJ2-7; 8 bases are shared with TRBD1. This CDR3 has 17 residues. J gave up 2 bases and V 3 bases, and 15 bases lay outside the gene matches. Germline V lookup: CDR1 GTSNPN, CDR2 SVGIG (reference sequence). CDR3 in amino acids: CAWRERVFGQGTYEQYF. CDR3 sequence (DNA): TGTGCCTGGAGGGAGAGAGTTTTCGGACAGGGAACCTACGAGCAGTACTTC. Full variable domain (remainder filled in from reference TRBV30 and TRBJ2-7): SQTIHQWPATLVQPVGSPLSLECTVEGTSNPNLYWYRQAAGRGLQLLFYSVGIGQISSEVPQNLSASRPQDRQFILSSKKLLLSDSGFYLCAWRERVFGQGTYEQYFGPGTRLTVT.

The chain couples TRBV5-8 to TRBJ2-3, with D tentatively TRBD1 (5 bases). V was shortened by 2 bases and J by 3 bases, with 13 bases between the two germline ends. In germline, CDR1 is SGHTS, CDR2 YDEGEE. CDR3 length equals 15 residues. In DNA form, the CDR3 reads TGTGCCAGCAGCTTAGGACGAACAGGAACAGATACGCAGTATTTT. Its translation: CASSLGRTGTDTQYF.

This clone has just a few counts. This chain connects TRBV7-9 to TRBJ2-1, with D hard to call. This CDR3 comprises 14 residues. With 5 bases removed from V and 0 bases from J, the gap between germline ends came to 8 bases. The germline CDR1 and CDR2 sequences are SEHNR and FQNEAQ (reference sequence). The CDR3 loop reads CASSTPSSYNEQFF. The CDR3, as DNA: TGTGCCAGCAGCACCCCTAGCTCCTACAATGAGCAGTTCTTC.

The genes are TRBV5-6 and TRBJ2-5, with 13 bases that match TRBD2. The germline V gene has CDR1 SGHDT and CDR2 YYEEEE. This CDR3 contains 15 residues. V lost 8 bases to trimming and J lost 2 bases; unmatched junction nucleotides: 6. The DNA for the CDR3 is TGTGCCAGTCGTAGGGGACTAGCGGGACAAGAGACCCAGTACTTC. Its translation: CASRRGLAGQETQYF.

This clone was counted a few times. V gene TRBV10-1 combines with J gene TRBJ1-3, with D perhaps TRBD1 (5 bases). The CDR3 has 14 amino acids. V gave up 8 bases and J gave up 0 bases, with 11 bases separating them. Germline V lookup: CDR1 WNHNN, CDR2 SYGVQD (reference sequence). CDR3 nucleotide sequence: TGCGCCAGCTCCGCCGGGGGCTCTGGAAACACCATATATTTT. Protein product: CASSAGGSGNTIYF.

CDR3 in amino acids: CASSTTGRGGYTF. The CDR3 nucleotides read TGTGCCAGCAGTACAACAGGGAGGGGTGGCTACACCTTC. The chain is built from TRBV28 and TRBJ1-2, with D maybe TRBD1 (6 bases). V dropped 5 bases and J dropped 7 bases, with 14 bases sitting between them. The germline gives CDR1 MDHEN, CDR2 SYDVKM. The CDR3 has 13 amino acids.

Only a few counts were recorded for this clone. This chain links TRBV5-4 with TRBJ1-2; 9 bases match TRBD1. From germline, CDR1 is SGHNT and CDR2 YYREEE (reference sequence). The CDR3 sequence is 15 residues long. V gave up 2 bases and J gave up 4 bases; unmatched junction bases: 6. The CDR3 DNA sequence: TGTGCCAGCAGCTTAGGACAGGGGATTTTCTATGGCTACACCTTC. Translation gives CASSLGQGIFYGYTF.

V gene TRBV5-1 combines with J gene TRBJ1-1; D is ambiguous. This CDR3 has 16 amino acids. Trimming pared 4 bases from V and 2 bases from J, leaving 18 bases between. Germline assignment: CDR1 SGHRS and CDR2 YFSETQ. CDR3 sequence reads: CASSRKSPQLNTEAFF. The CDR3 DNA follows: TGCGCCAGCAGCCGAAAAAGCCCGCAACTTAACACTGAAGCTTTCTTT.

The rearrangement links TRBV4-3 to TRBJ2-5, with a weak D call TRBD2 (5 bases). Trimming removed 0 bases at V and 3 bases at J, with 8 bases between. Germline CDR1 and CDR2: LGHNA and YSLEER. This CDR3 spans 14 amino acids. The CDR3 sequence: CASSQDGSEETQYF. As DNA, the CDR3 is TGCGCCAGCAGCCAAGATGGGAGCGAAGAGACCCAGTACTTC.

The V call is TRBV29-1, the J call TRBJ2-3; no clear D. Germline values: CDR1 SQVTM, CDR2 ANQGSEA. This CDR3 comprises 14 residues. V was trimmed by 7 bases and J by 3 bases, leaving 17 bases between them. CDR3 in DNA: TGCAGCGCTGGAAACGGGTGGAGAACAGATACGCAGTATTTT. As protein: CSAGNGWRTDTQYF.

The chain couples TRBV7-9 to TRBJ1-2; D call uncertain. V gave up 4 bases and J gave up 7 bases, with 7 bases separating them. Germline CDR1 is SEHNR and CDR2 is FQNEAQ (reference sequence). This CDR3 is built from 11 residues. The CDR3 is CASSSYFGYTF. The CDR3 DNA follows: TGTGCCAGCAGCTCCTATTTTGGCTACACCTTC.